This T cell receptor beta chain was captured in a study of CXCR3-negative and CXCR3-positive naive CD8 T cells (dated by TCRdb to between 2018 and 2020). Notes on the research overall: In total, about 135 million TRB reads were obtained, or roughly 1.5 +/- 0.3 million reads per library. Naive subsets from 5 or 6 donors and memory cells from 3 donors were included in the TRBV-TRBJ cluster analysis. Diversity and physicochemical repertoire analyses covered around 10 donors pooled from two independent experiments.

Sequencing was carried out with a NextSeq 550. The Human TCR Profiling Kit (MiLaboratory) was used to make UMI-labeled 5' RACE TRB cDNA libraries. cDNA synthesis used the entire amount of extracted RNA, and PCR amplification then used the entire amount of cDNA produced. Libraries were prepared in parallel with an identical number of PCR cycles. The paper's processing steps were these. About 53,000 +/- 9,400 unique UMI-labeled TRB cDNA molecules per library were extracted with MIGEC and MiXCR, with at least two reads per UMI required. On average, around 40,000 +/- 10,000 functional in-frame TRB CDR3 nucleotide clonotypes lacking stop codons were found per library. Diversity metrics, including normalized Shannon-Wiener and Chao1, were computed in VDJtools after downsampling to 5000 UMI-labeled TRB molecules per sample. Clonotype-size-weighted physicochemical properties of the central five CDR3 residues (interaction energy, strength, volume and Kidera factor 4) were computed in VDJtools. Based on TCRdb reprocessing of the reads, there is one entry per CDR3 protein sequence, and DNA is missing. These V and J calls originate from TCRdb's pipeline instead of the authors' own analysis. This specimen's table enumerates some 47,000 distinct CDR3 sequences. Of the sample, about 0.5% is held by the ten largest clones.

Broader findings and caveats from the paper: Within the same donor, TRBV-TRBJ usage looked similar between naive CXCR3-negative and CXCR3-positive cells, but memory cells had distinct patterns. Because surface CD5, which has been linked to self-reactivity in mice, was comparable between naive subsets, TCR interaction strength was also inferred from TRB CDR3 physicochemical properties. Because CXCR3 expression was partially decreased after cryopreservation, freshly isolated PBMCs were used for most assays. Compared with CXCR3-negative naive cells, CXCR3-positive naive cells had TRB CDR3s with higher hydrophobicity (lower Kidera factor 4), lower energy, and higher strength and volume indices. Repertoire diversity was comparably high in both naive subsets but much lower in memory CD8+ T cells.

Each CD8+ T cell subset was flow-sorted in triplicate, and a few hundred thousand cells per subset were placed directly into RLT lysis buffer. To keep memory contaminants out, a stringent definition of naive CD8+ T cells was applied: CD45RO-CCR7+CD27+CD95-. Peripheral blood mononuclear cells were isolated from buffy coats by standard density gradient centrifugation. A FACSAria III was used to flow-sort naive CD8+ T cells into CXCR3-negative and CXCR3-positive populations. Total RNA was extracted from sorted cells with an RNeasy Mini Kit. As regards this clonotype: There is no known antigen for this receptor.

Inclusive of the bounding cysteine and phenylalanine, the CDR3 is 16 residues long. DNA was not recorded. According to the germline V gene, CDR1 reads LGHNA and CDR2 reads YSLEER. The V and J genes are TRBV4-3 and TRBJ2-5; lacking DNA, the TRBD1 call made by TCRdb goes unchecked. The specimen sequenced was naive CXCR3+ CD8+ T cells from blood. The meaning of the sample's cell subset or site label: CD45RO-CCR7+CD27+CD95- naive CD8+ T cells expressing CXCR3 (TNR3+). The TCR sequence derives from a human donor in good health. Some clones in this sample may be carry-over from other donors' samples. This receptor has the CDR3 CASSQLGGGPQETQYF.